This TCR beta chain was sequenced during a study of control samples from healthy donors and cancer patients. Clones were read by immunoSEQ multiplex PCR, and TCRdb kept only the in-frame ones, dropping some. The sample consists of about 130,000 clones, approximately 92% of them appearing once. Germline V CDR1 and CDR2: SGHRS, YFSETQ. The ends were cut back, 3 bases at V and 8 bases at J, with 14 bases in the middle. The CDR3 extends over 13 amino acids. The chain couples TRBV5-1 to TRBJ1-1; D is unclear. The sequenced sample was blood. This clonotype was obtained from a woman aged 50 to 60 in good health. CDR3 amino acids: CASSWGREGEAFF. In DNA, the CDR3 is TGCGCCAGCAGCTGGGGTCGTGAGGGAGAAGCTTTCTTT. The full variable domain, rest sourced from reference TRBV5-1 and TRBJ1-1, is KAGVTQTPRYLIKTRGQQVTLSCSPISGHRSVSWYQQTPGQGLQFLFEYFSETQRNKGNFPGRFSGRQFSNSRSEMNVSTLELGDSALYLCASSWGREGEAFFGQGTRLTVV.